A selection of T cell receptor beta chains follows, all from one sample in a study of naive and memory T cell subsets. MiXCR, applied by TCRdb to the UMI-ligation and nested PCR reads, yields one record per CDR3 protein. The repertoire includes some 26,000 distinct CDR3 sequences, roughly 5.2% of them detected once, and roughly 6.8% sits in the top ten. The source material was blood. These receptors were taken from an adult in good health. Each CDR3 is given without its conserved first and last residue. Only part of the rows carry a size: once, few, many, or a class if the clone is expanded.

abundance: many; v_gene: TRBV6-5; j_gene: TRBJ2-7; CDR3aa: ASRIGLAGNGYEQY
abundance: many; v_gene: TRBV4-3; j_gene: TRBJ2-7; CDR3aa: ASSRGGGEQY
abundance: NA; v_gene: TRBV28; j_gene: TRBJ2-7; CDR3aa: AGSHSLTSYEQY
abundance: many; v_gene: TRBV7-2; j_gene: TRBJ2-5; CDR3aa: ASSWRRGEEETQY
abundance: many; v_gene: TRBV4-3; j_gene: TRBJ2-5; CDR3aa: ASSQGEREGLETQY
abundance: many; v_gene: TRBV20-1; j_gene: TRBJ2-7; CDR3aa: SARDLGRGGDEQY
abundance: many; v_gene: TRBV5-1; j_gene: TRBJ2-7; CDR3aa: ASSPNRGHPNEQY
abundance: many; v_gene: TRBV29-1; j_gene: TRBJ2-2; CDR3aa: SVVGSTGELF
abundance: few; v_gene: TRBV11-2; j_gene: TRBJ2-4; CDR3aa: ASSFLWKNIQY
abundance: NA; v_gene: TRBV20-1; j_gene: TRBJ1-2; CDR3aa: SARGPAGYT
abundance: many; v_gene: TRBV27; j_gene: TRBJ1-5; CDR3aa: ASNDRVGQPQH
abundance: medium-sized; v_gene: TRBV10-3; j_gene: TRBJ2-5; CDR3aa: AISDGDREETQY
abundance: many; v_gene: TRBV29-1; j_gene: TRBJ1-2; CDR3aa: SVDLGSYGRYT
abundance: many; v_gene: TRBV5-6; j_gene: TRBJ1-1; CDR3aa: ASSLLGSDDTEAF
abundance: many; v_gene: TRBV20-1; j_gene: TRBJ2-1; CDR3aa: SARDVGAYNEQF
abundance: many; v_gene: TRBV20-1; j_gene: TRBJ2-3; CDR3aa: SARGGSTDTQY